Presented here are 10 T cell receptor beta chains from one specimen sequenced in a study of blood T cell repertoires in COVID-19 (dated by TCRdb to 2020 to 2022). Library preparation was by the immunoSEQ multiplex PCR assay. Here the immuneACCESS table is served through TCRdb, limited to in-frame sequences with V and J called. Missing clones are a known gap in these copies; in checked studies unresolved V genes cover under half, and the rest lacks a known reason. For this sample the table gives about 170,000 clones, of which approximately 86% were detected only once. The ten largest clonotypes hold less than 3% of the sample. Sequencing was performed on peripheral blood. These receptors came from an elderly woman with COVID-19, enrolled during active disease.

The chain combines TRBV28 with TRBJ2-3; 10 positions match TRBD2. CDR1 and CDR2 (germline): MDHEN, SYDVKM. The length of the CDR3 is 14 residues. V shed 8 bases and J 9 bases; nucleotides not matched to a gene: 11. Written as DNA, the CDR3 is TGTGCCAGCTCTAGCGGGAGTGCTTTAAGAACGCAGTATTTT. Its translation is CASSSGSALRTQYF.

The chain uses TRBV6-1 and TRBJ1-5, with a tentative D call TRBD1 (6 bases). The CDR3 loop spans 19 amino acids. The germline V gene encodes CDR1 MNHNS and CDR2 SASEGT. Trimming took off 4 bases at V and 1 base at J, with 23 bases between the two ends. The CDR3 loop reads CASSGVGRGSSESNQPQHF. DNA for the CDR3: TGTGCCAGCAGTGGGGTGGGCAGGGGAAGTTCTGAGAGCAATCAGCCCCAGCATTTT.

The chain uses TRBV3-1 (or the pseudogene TRBV3-2) and TRBJ1-1; D possibly corresponds to TRBD1 (6 bases). The V end lost 4 bases, the J end lost 10 bases, and 19 bases lay between the germline ends. The germline gives CDR1 LGHDT, CDR2 YNNKEL (reference sequence). This CDR3 has 14 residues. CDR3 protein: CASSPTLGGYAAFF. As DNA, the CDR3 is TGTGCCAGCAGCCCTACTTTAGGGGGTTATGCAGCTTTCTTT.

V usage is TRBV28 and J usage is TRBJ2-3; TRBD2 matches at 12 bases. The V gene's germline CDR1 is MDHEN and CDR2 SYDVKM. V dropped 4 bases and J dropped 4; count of bases not matched to a gene: 12. The CDR3 extends over 18 amino acids. The CDR3 sequence: CASSSLAGGVLGADTQYF. Here the CDR3 DNA reads TGTGCCAGCAGTTCCCTAGCGGGAGGGGTTCTTGGGGCAGATACGCAGTATTTT.

This clone has more than one count but fewer than ten. The chain is built from TRBV9 and TRBJ1-2, with 10 bases identical to TRBD1. V shed 4 bases and J 5 bases; nucleotides not matched to a gene: 11. Germline lookup yields CDR1 SGDLS and CDR2 YYNGEE. This CDR3 comprises 16 residues. The CDR3 bases are TGTGCCAGCAGCCGGGCGTCAGGACAGGGGGGGTATGGCTACACCTTC. Translated: CASSRASGQGGYGYTF. Drawing the rest from reference TRBV9 and TRBJ1-2, the complete variable domain is DSGVTQTPKHLITATGQRVTLRCSPRSGDLSVYWYQQSLDQGLQFLIQYYNGEERAKGNILERFSAQQFPDLHSELNLSSLELGDSALYFCASSRASGQGGYGYTFGSGTRLTVV.

This rearrangement joins TRBV11-2 to TRBJ2-3; tentatively, D is TRBD2 (6 bases). V was pared by 2 bases and J by 1 base, with 16 bases between. From germline, CDR1 is SGHAT and CDR2 FQNNGV. The CDR3 is 17 amino acids. The CDR3 sequence: CASSLNSGGRGTDTQYF. The DNA for the CDR3 is TGTGCCAGCAGCTTAAATTCCGGAGGGCGGGGCACAGATACGCAGTATTTT.

The V call is TRBV28, the J call TRBJ2-7, with D possibly matching TRBD1 (6 bases). The germline V and J ends were trimmed by 1 base and 0 bases, with 7 bases remaining between them. Germline V lookup: CDR1 MDHEN, CDR2 SYDVKM. CDR3 length equals 14 residues. CDR3 loop: CASSLSGVSYEQYF. CDR3 in DNA: TGTGCCAGCAGTTTATCAGGGGTCTCCTACGAGCAGTACTTC.

The chain carries TRBV6-2 or TRBV6-3 and TRBJ2-1; TRBD2 is a possible D gene (6 bases). Germline values: CDR1 MNHEY, CDR2 SVGEGT. CDR3 length equals 13 residues. V lost 2 bases and J lost 10, with 12 bases in between. This CDR3 is CASSYVRRVEQFF. The CDR3 bases are TGTGCCAGCAGTTACGTCCGGAGGGTGGAGCAGTTCTTC.

The chain couples TRBV4-3 to TRBJ2-1, with D tentatively TRBD2 (6 bases). The CDR3 is 17 residues long. Germline CDR1 is LGHNA and CDR2 is YSLEER. Trimming pared 1 base from V and 7 bases from J, leaving 20 bases between. This CDR3 reads CASSQVLFRETGNEQFF. The DNA of the CDR3 is TGCGCCAGCAGCCAAGTACTCTTCCGGGAGACGGGGAATGAGCAGTTCTTC.

The chain has TRBV7-3 and TRBJ2-4; 11 nucleotides match TRBD1. The germline gives CDR1 SGHTA, CDR2 FQGTGA. This CDR3 has 15 amino acids. V gave up 5 bases and J gave up 6 bases; unmatched junction bases: 6. The CDR3 here is CASSPGGTGGNIQYF. CDR3 sequence (DNA): TGTGCCAGCAGCCCAGGAGGGACAGGGGGAAACATTCAGTACTTC.